The next 3 T cell receptor beta chains were all read from a single sample in a study of tumor-infiltrating lymphocytes in primary liver carcinoma. A constant-region primer served to make TCR beta cDNA from about 0.5 ug total RNA. Slightly modified ARM-PCR, run as three nested multiplex PCR rounds, produced the TCR beta libraries. Researchers ran the first two PCR rounds for ten to eleven cycles each with TRBV1-TRBV30 forward primers and a C-beta reverse primer. TCRdb re-analysed the multiplex PCR reads in MiXCR, keeping a single row per CDR3 protein. The sample includes approximately 73,000 distinct CDR3 sequences, almost 70% of them seen just once. Total RNA and DNA came together from around 20-30 mg of bulk tissue without cell sorting. The sequencing sample was made of liver tumor tissue from sampling region 4. As for subset: tumor region T4, right-lateral pole. Receptor source: a man aged 40-49 years with primary liver carcinoma and hepatitis B virus infection.

Concerning this clonotype itself: The conserved closing phenylalanine or tryptophan is absent in this CDR3, likely reflecting a read error. The gene calls are TRBV10-3 and TRBJ2-1, with D perhaps TRBD2 (6 bases). V was pared by 9 bases and J by 0 bases, with 12 bases between. This CDR3 comprises 14 residues. Germline V lookup: CDR1 ENHRY, CDR2 SYGVKD. The CDR3 here is CAMSGRPSYNEQFS. The CDR3 bases are TGTGCCATGAGCGGGCGCCCCTCCTACAATGAGCAGTTCTCC.

With respect to this clonotype: A read error may produce the germline difference seen at one junction end. The CDR3 DNA sequence: TGTGCCAGCGGTGAAGCGCTTTGGGTTCTAGCCAAAAACATTCAGTACTTC. Its protein product is CASGEALWVLAKNIQYF. The chain combines TRBV2 with TRBJ2-4; no clear D. This CDR3 contains 17 residues. The germline V gene has CDR1 SNHLY and CDR2 FYNNEI.

The table lists this clonotype with a count of one. One end of the junction does not line up with germline, which may come from a read error. The chain couples TRBV29-1 to TRBJ2-2, with D perhaps assigned TRBD1 or TRBD2 (5 bases each). Germline values: CDR1 SQVTM, CDR2 ANQGSEA. The CDR3 covers 13 residues. The CDR3: CSVQEARTGEPFF. For the CDR3, the DNA is TGCAGCGTACAGGAGGCGCGAACCGGGGAGCCGTTTTTT.